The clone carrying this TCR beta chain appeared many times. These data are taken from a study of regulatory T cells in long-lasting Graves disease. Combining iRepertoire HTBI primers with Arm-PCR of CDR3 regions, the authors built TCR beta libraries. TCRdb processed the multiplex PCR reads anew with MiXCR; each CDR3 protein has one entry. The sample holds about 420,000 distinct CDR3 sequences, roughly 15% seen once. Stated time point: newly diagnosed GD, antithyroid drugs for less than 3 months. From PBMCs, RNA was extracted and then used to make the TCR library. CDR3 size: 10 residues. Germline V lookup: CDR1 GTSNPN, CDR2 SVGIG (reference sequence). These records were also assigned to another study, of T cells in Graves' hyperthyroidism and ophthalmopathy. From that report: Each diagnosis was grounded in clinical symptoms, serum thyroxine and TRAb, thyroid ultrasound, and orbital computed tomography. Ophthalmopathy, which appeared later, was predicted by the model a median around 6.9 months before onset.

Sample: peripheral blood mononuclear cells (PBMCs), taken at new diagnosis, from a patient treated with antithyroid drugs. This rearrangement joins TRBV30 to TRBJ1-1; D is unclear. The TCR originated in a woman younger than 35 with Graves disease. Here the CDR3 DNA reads TGTGGGGTTATGAACACTGAAGCTTTCTTT. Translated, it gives CGVMNTEAFF.